This section outlines one T cell receptor beta chain sequence together with its context. Its antigen is undetermined. The sample belongs to a study of T cells after yellow fever vaccination. J gave up 1 base and V 5 bases, and 7 bases lay outside the gene matches. The CDR3 is made up of 15 amino acids. Per the germline V gene, CDR1 is MNHNS and CDR2 is SASEGT. Regarding the study as a whole: A weaker but faster secondary response was observed, peaking on day 5 versus 15. Researchers noted that a small share of clonotypes showed up in both CD4 and CD8 compartments.

MiXCR was run by TCRdb on the 5' RACE reads, yielding one entry per CDR3 protein. The data show approximately 350,000 distinct CDR3 sequences, under 14% seen once. The chain links TRBV6-1 to TRBJ1-1; 7 bases map to TRBD1. The sequencing here drew on PBMCs, taken on the day of the first yellow fever vaccination. This TCR was sampled from a man between 18 and 35 years old who received the YFV17D yellow fever vaccine. CDR3: CASSLTTGRNTEAFF. DNA of the CDR3: TGTGCCAGCAGTCTAACGACAGGGCGGAACACTGAAGCTTTCTTT.